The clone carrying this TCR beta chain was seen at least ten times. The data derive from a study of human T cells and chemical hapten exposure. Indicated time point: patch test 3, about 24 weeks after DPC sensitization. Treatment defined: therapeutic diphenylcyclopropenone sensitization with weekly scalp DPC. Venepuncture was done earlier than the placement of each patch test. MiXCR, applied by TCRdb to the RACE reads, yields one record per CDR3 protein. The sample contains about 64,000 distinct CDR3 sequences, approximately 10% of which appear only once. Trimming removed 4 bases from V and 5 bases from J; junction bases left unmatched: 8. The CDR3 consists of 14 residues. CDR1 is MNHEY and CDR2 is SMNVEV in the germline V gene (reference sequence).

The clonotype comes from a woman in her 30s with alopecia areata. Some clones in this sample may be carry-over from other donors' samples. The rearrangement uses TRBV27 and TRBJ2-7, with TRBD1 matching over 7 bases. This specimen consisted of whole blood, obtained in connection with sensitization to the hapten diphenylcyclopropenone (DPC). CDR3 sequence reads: CASSYRDSNDEQYF. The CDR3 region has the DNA TGTGCCAGCAGTTACCGGGACAGTAATGACGAGCAGTACTTC.